The rows below give T cell receptor beta chains drawn from one sample of a study of blood T cells in healthy people across ages. A single record per CDR3 protein comes from TCRdb applying MiXCR to the 5' RACE reads. Here the sample spans hundreds of thousands of distinct CDR3 sequences, 25% to 35% being singletons. Sequencing was carried out using blood. Receptors originate from a woman of 80 years or more in good health. The CDR3 runs from the conserved cysteine through the conserved F or W.

v_gene: TRBV6-6
j_gene: TRBJ2-2
CDR3aa: CASSQSGTGGTGELFF

v_gene: TRBV3-1
j_gene: TRBJ2-2
CDR3aa: CASSQGSENTGELFF

v_gene: TRBV5-1
j_gene: TRBJ1-1
CDR3aa: CASSGDTHTEAFF

v_gene: TRBV6-4
j_gene: TRBJ1-2
CDR3aa: CASSASSEIHYGYTF

v_gene: TRBV2
j_gene: TRBJ1-4
CDR3aa: CASSARGTTNEKLFF

v_gene: TRBV4-2
j_gene: TRBJ2-1
CDR3aa: CASSQDGGGPYNEQFF

v_gene: TRBV7-3
j_gene: TRBJ1-1
CDR3aa: CASSSDGLNTEAFF

v_gene: TRBV5-1
j_gene: TRBJ2-1
CDR3aa: CASSLDGTSGKNEQFF

v_gene: TRBV7-3
j_gene: TRBJ2-1
CDR3aa: CASSQIGAGKDGQFF

v_gene: TRBV5-1
j_gene: TRBJ2-7
CDR3aa: CASSLNLRTGLEQYF

v_gene: TRBV28
j_gene: TRBJ2-7
CDR3aa: CASSPLGGVGYEQYF

v_gene: TRBV5-1
j_gene: TRBJ2-4
CDR3aa: CASSPGIQEAQYF

v_gene: TRBV6-5
j_gene: TRBJ1-5
CDR3aa: CASSSDTFSNQPQHF

v_gene: TRBV6-5
j_gene: TRBJ1-1
CDR3aa: CASSSGQAHREAFF

v_gene: TRBV7-9
j_gene: TRBJ2-3
CDR3aa: CASSNTGVGTQYF

v_gene: TRBV19
j_gene: TRBJ1-1
CDR3aa: CASSPPTGAERKAFF

v_gene: TRBV4-1
j_gene: TRBJ2-2
CDR3aa: CASSPSSAALELFF

v_gene: TRBV15
j_gene: TRBJ1-1
CDR3aa: CATSRDRVGETEAFF

v_gene: TRBV19
j_gene: TRBJ1-5
CDR3aa: CASSPTRDGGQPQHF

v_gene: TRBV7-3
j_gene: TRBJ2-7
CDR3aa: CASSLAGGESYEQYF

v_gene: TRBV5-6
j_gene: TRBJ2-5
CDR3aa: CASSPPGGPREQYF

v_gene: TRBV20-1
j_gene: .
CDR3aa: CSARRRTVDNEQYF

v_gene: TRBV5-1
j_gene: TRBJ1-4
CDR3aa: CASSPKDPGTEKLFF

v_gene: TRBV5-1
j_gene: TRBJ2-7
CDR3aa: CASRLAGDFYEQYF

v_gene: TRBV27
j_gene: TRBJ2-7
CDR3aa: CASRPQGSYEQYF

v_gene: TRBV20-1
j_gene: TRBJ1-3
CDR3aa: CSASREADSGNTIYF

v_gene: TRBV20-1
j_gene: TRBJ2-3
CDR3aa: CSAPRLGADTQYF

v_gene: TRBV7-2
j_gene: TRBJ1-2
CDR3aa: CASRQFRGIYGYTF

v_gene: TRBV5-1
j_gene: TRBJ2-5
CDR3aa: CASSLAIGTSGGREQYF

v_gene: TRBV20-1
j_gene: TRBJ2-3
CDR3aa: CSVPGLVTDTQYF

v_gene: TRBV19
j_gene: TRBJ2-3
CDR3aa: CASSTVDTQYF

v_gene: TRBV29-1
j_gene: TRBJ2-1
CDR3aa: CSGGNDYNEQFF

v_gene: TRBV27
j_gene: TRBJ2-3
CDR3aa: CASSLTADTQYF

v_gene: TRBV6-5
j_gene: TRBJ2-3
CDR3aa: CASSYLGSTDTQYF

v_gene: TRBV5-1
j_gene: TRBJ1-2
CDR3aa: CASSPGQPTLEYGYTF

v_gene: TRBV6-2/TRBV6-3
j_gene: TRBJ2-1
CDR3aa: CASSKPGLGGNEQFF

v_gene: TRBV6-2/TRBV6-3
j_gene: TRBJ2-5
CDR3aa: CASSTGTEYQETQYF

v_gene: TRBV5-5
j_gene: TRBJ2-5
CDR3aa: CASSPRWSRAGETQYF

v_gene: TRBV20-1
j_gene: TRBJ2-3
CDR3aa: CSAGRTSGRPDTQYF

v_gene: TRBV6-2/TRBV6-3
j_gene: TRBJ2-1
CDR3aa: CASSYSGAGGYNEQFF

v_gene: TRBV3-1
j_gene: TRBJ2-4
CDR3aa: CASSRPGQKNIQYF

v_gene: TRBV27
j_gene: TRBJ2-4
CDR3aa: CASSYPGRYNEQYF

v_gene: TRBV7-3
j_gene: TRBJ2-7
CDR3aa: CASSPTGLADYEQYF

v_gene: TRBV5-1
j_gene: TRBJ2-3
CDR3aa: CASTLGTSGFTDTQYF

v_gene: TRBV6-5
j_gene: TRBJ1-1
CDR3aa: CASRSLRTVNTEAFF

v_gene: TRBV7-3
j_gene: TRBJ1-2
CDR3aa: CASSDEGGRLGYGYTF

v_gene: TRBV6-1
j_gene: TRBJ2-5
CDR3aa: CASRPPRGQLSCEQYF

v_gene: TRBV28
j_gene: TRBJ1-2
CDR3aa: CASSFPLGRAGGYTF

v_gene: TRBV30
j_gene: TRBJ1-6
CDR3aa: CAWNLDPGQNSPLHF

v_gene: TRBV24-1
j_gene: TRBJ2-2
CDR3aa: CATRWTEELFF

v_gene: TRBV20-1
j_gene: TRBJ1-5
CDR3aa: CSAEQGGNQPQHF

v_gene: TRBV19
j_gene: TRBJ2-6
CDR3aa: CASKLSGANVLTF

v_gene: TRBV24-1
j_gene: TRBJ1-5
CDR3aa: CATSDSRVANQPQHF

v_gene: TRBV3-1
j_gene: TRBJ2-3
CDR3aa: CASSQGTSGKDTQYF

v_gene: TRBV7-2
j_gene: TRBJ1-1
CDR3aa: CASTRQGISFTEAFF

v_gene: TRBV6-5
j_gene: TRBJ2-4
CDR3aa: CASTQGGGGSKNIQYF

v_gene: TRBV5-1
j_gene: TRBJ2-5
CDR3aa: CASSLLAGGNQETQYF